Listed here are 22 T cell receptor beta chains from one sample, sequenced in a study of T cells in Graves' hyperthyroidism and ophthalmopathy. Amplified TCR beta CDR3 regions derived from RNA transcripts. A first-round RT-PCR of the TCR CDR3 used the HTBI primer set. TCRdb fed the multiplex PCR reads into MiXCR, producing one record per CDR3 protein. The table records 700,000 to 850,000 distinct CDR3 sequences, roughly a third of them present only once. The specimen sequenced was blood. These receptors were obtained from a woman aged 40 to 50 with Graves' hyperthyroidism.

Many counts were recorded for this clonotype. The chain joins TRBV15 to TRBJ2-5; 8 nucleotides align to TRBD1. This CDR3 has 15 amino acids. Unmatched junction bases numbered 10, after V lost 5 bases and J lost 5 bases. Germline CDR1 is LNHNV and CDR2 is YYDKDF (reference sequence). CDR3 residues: CATSYRQGRIETQYF. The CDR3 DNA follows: TGTGCCACCAGCTACCGACAGGGGAGAATCGAGACCCAGTACTTC.

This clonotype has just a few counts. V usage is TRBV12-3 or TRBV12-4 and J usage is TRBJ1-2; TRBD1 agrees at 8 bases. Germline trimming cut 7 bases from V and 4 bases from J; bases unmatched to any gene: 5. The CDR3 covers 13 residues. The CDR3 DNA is TGTGCCAGCACCAGCGGACAGGGCTATGGCTACACCTTC. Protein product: CASTSGQGYGYTF.

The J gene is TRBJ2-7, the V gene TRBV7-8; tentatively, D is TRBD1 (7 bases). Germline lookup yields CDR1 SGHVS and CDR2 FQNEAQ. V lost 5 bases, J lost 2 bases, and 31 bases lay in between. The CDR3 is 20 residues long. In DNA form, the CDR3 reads TGTGCCAGCAGCCCGGAGGGGACCGGGACAGAAGACAAACCGCCCTACGAGCAGTACTTC. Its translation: CASSPEGTGTEDKPPYEQYF.

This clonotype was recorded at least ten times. CDR3 amino acids: CASSFREYEQYF. DNA for the CDR3: TGTGCCAGCAGTTTTAGAGAGTACGAGCAGTACTTC. The chain has TRBV7-2 and TRBJ2-7; D is uncertain. CDR1 is SGHTA and CDR2 is FQGNSA in the germline V gene. The CDR3 length is 12 residues. The ends were cut back, 6 bases at V and 4 bases at J, with 10 bases in the middle.

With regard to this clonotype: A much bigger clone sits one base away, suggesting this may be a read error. CDR3 bases: TGTGCCAGCAGCGCACAGGGGGCTGAAGCTTTCTTT. Protein: CASSAQGAEAFF. The chain joins TRBV25-1 to TRBJ1-1; 8 nucleotides agree with TRBD1. J gave up 6 bases and V 6 bases, and 3 bases lay outside the gene matches. CDR3 length: 12 amino acids. CDR1 MGHDK and CDR2 SYGVNS come from the germline V gene.

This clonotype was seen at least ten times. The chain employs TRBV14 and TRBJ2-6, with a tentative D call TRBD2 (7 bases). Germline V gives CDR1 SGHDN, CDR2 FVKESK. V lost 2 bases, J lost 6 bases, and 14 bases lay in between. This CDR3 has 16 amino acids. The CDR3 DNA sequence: TGTGCCAGCAGCCAACGAGGGGGGGCTCAGGCCAACGTCCTGACTTTC. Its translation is CASSQRGGAQANVLTF.

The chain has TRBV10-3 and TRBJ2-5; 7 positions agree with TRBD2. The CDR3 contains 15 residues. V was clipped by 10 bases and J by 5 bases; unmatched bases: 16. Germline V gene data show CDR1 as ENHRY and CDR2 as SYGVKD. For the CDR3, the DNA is TGTGCCAGCGGAAGTGAGCGGGATGAGAGGGAGACCCAGTACTTC. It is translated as CASGSERDERETQYF.

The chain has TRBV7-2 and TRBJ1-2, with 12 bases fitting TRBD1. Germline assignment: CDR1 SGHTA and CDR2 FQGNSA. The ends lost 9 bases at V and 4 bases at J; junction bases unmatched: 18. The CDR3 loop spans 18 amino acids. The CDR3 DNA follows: TGTGCCAGTAGTATCGGAGGGACAGGGGGCGTAGCGGGCTATGGCTACACCTTC. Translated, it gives CASSIGGTGGVAGYGYTF.

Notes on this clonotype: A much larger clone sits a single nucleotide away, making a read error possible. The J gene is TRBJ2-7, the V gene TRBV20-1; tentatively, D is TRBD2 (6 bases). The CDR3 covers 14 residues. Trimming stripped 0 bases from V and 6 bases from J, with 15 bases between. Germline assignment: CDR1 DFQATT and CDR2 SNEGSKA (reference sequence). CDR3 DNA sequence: TGCAGTGCTAGAGAACCCGGGAGCACATGCGAGCAGTACTTC. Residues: CSAREPGSTCEQYF.

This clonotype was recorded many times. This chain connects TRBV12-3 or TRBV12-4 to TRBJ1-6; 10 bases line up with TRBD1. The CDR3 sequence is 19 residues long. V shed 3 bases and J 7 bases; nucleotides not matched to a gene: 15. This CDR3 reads CASSFVGLTGGEVNSPLHF. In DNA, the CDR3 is TGTGCCAGCAGTTTCGTGGGCCTGACAGGGGGCGAAGTGAATTCACCCCTCCACTTT.

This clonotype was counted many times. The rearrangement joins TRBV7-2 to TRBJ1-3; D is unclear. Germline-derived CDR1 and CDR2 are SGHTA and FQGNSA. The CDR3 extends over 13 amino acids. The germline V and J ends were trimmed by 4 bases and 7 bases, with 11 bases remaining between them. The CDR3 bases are TGTGCCAGCAGCTCCTATATCTGGAACACCATATATTTT. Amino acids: CASSSYIWNTIYF.

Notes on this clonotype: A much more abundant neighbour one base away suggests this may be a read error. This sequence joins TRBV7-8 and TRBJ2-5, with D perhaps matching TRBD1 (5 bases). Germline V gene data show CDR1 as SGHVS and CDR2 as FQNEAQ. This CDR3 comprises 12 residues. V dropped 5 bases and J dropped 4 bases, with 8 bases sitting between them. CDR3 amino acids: CASSVTAETQYF. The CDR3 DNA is TGTGCCAGCAGCGTGACAGCAGAGACCCAGTACTTC.

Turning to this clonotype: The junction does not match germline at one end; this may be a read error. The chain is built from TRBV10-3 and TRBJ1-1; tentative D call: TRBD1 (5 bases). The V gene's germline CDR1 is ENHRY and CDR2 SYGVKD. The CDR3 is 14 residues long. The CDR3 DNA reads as TGTGCCAGCAGTTACCGCGACAGCAACACTGAAGCTCTCTTT. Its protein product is CASSYRDSNTEALF.

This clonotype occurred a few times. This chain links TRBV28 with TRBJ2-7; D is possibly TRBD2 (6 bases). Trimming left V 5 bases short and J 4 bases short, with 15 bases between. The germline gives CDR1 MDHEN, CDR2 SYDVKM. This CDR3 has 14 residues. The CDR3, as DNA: TGTGCCAGCAGTACGACCGCTGCGGGGTACGAGCAGTACTTC. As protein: CASSTTAAGYEQYF.

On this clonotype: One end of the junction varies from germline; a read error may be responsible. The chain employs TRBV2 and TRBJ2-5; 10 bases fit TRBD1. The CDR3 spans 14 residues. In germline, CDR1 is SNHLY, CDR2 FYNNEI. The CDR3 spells CAISVTGGLETQYF. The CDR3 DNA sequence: TGTGCCATCAGTGTGACAGGGGGCTTGGAGACCCAGTACTTC.

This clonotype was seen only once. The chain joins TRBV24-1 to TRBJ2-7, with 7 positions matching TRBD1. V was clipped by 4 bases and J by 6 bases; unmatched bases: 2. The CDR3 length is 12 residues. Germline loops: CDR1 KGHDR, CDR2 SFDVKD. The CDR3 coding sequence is TGTGCCACCAGTGAGACAGGGTTCGAGCAGTACTTC. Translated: CATSETGFEQYF.

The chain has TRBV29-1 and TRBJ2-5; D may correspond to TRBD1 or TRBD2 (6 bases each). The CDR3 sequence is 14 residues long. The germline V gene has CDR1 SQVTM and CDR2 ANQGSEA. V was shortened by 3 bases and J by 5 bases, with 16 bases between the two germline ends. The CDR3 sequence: CSVDDGGNSETQYF. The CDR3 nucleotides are TGCAGCGTTGACGACGGGGGCAACTCTGAGACCCAGTACTTC.

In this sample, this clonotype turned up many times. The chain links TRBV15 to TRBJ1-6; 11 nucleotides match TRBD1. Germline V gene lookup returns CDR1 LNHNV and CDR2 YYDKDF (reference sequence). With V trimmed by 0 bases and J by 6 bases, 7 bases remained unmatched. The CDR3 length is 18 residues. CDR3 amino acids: CATSRDAGQGDRNSPLHF. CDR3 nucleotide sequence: TGTGCCACCAGCAGAGATGCGGGACAGGGGGACCGTAATTCACCCCTCCACTTT.

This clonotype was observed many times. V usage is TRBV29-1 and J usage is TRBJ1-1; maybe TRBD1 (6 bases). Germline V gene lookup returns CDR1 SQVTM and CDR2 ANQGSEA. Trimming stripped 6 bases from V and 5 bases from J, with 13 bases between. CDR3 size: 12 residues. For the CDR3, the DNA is TGCAGCGTGGGGACACGCCCGACTGAAGCTTTCTTT. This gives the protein CSVGTRPTEAFF.

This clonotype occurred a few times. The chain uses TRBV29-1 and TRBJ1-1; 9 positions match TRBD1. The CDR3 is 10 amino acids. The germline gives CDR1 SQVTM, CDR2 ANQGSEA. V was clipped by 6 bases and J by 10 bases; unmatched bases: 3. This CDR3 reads CSVRQGGAFF. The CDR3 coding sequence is TGCAGCGTGCGACAGGGGGGAGCTTTCTTT. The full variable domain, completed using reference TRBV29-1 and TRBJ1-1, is SAVISQKPSRDICQRGTSLTIQCQVDSQVTMMFWYRQQPGQSLTLIATANQGSEATYESGFVIDKFPISRPNLTFSTLTVSNMSPEDSSIYLCSVRQGGAFFGQGTRLTVV.

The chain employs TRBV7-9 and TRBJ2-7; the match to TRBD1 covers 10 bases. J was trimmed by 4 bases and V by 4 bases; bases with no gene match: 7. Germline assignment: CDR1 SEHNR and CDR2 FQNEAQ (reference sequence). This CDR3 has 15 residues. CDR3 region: CASSYRGQGLYEQYF. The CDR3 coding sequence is TGTGCCAGCAGCTACCGGGGACAGGGGCTTTACGAGCAGTACTTC.

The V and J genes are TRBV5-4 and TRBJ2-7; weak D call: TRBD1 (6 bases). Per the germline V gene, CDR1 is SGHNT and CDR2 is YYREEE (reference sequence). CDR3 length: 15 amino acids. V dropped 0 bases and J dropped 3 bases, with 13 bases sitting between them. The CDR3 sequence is CASSLESRGLYEQYF. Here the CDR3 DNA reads TGTGCCAGCAGCTTGGAGTCCAGGGGCCTCTACGAGCAGTACTTC.